What follows are 26 T cell receptor beta chains derived from one specimen sequenced in a study of cytomegalovirus exposure and HLA in healthy donors. The PCR made use of 60 Vbeta and 13 Jbeta primers. Method: immunoSEQ multiplex PCR; TCRdb's copy keeps in-frame clones and lacks some. The repertoire holds over 90,000 clones, 60% to 80% seen once, with 15% to 20% in the top ten. The sample was PBMCs. These receptors all stem from a woman in her sixties or seventies in good health and CMV-seropositive.

This clone was seen just once. The rearrangement joins TRBV9 to TRBJ2-5; maybe TRBD1 (5 bases). Germline V gene lookup returns CDR1 SGDLS and CDR2 YYNGEE. This CDR3 contains 14 residues. Deletions cut 4 bases from V and 2 bases from J, with 12 bases between. In DNA form, the CDR3 reads TGTGCCAGCAGCCCTGGGGCTTCGCAAGAGACCCAGTACTTC. Translation gives CASSPGASQETQYF.

This clone was detected only a few times. J is TRBJ1-5 and V is TRBV19; 7 bases line up with TRBD1. CDR3 length: 13 amino acids. Germline V lookup: CDR1 LNHDA, CDR2 SQIVND (reference sequence). With 6 bases clipped from V and 4 bases from J, the junction kept 3 bases outside the gene matches. The CDR3 nucleotides read TGTGCCAGTAGCCTACAGGGGAATCAGCCCCAGCATTTT. Its protein is CASSLQGNQPQHF.

The gene calls are TRBV5-6 and TRBJ2-2; 8 bases match TRBD2. CDR1 is SGHDT and CDR2 is YYEEEE in the germline V gene. Germline trimming cut 5 bases from V and 6 bases from J; bases unmatched to any gene: 3. CDR3 length: 13 residues. The CDR3 bases are TGTGCCAGCAGACGAGCGGGGGCCGGGGAGCTGTTTTTT. Residues: CASRRAGAGELFF.

V and J are TRBV6-6 and TRBJ2-7, with unresolved D. CDR3 length: 14 residues. V gave up 5 bases and J gave up 0 bases, with 11 bases separating them. The germline V gene has CDR1 MNHNY and CDR2 SVGAGI (reference sequence). In DNA form, the CDR3 reads TGTGCCAGCAGTCCTCGTAGAGACTCCTACGAGCAGTACTTC. It is translated as CASSPRRDSYEQYF.

This rearrangement joins TRBV5-4 to TRBJ2-3; 12 bases align to TRBD2. There are 16 residues in the CDR3. The germline V gene encodes CDR1 SGHNT and CDR2 YYREEE (reference sequence). Germline trimming cut 3 bases from V and 3 bases from J; bases unmatched to any gene: 5. DNA of the CDR3: TGTGCCAGCAGCTCCAGACTAGCGGGAGCTACAGATACGCAGTATTTT. The encoded protein is CASSSRLAGATDTQYF.

This sequence joins TRBV18 and TRBJ1-4; D is uncertain. V was trimmed by 0 bases and J by 11 bases, leaving 13 bases between them. The CDR3 loop spans 14 amino acids. Germline-derived CDR1 and CDR2 are KGHSH and LQKENI. In nucleotides, the CDR3 is TGTGCCAGCTCACCACCGACTTTCCCGAAGAAACTGTTTTTT. This sequence encodes CASSPPTFPKKLFF.

The chain links TRBV6-1 to TRBJ1-2, with 7 bases aligning to TRBD1. CDR1 is MNHNS, CDR2 SASEGT, per germline. Trimming took 6 bases from V and 3 from J; bases not matched to a gene: 4. This CDR3 spans 13 amino acids. This CDR3 is CASRQGKDYGYTF. The CDR3 DNA follows: TGTGCCAGCAGACAGGGGAAAGACTATGGCTACACCTTC.

The chain employs TRBV28 and TRBJ2-1; possible D gene TRBD2, 6 bases. The germline gives CDR1 MDHEN, CDR2 SYDVKM. The CDR3 runs to 16 residues. V was clipped by 6 bases and J by 1 base, with 16 bases between them. The CDR3 coding sequence is TGTGCCAGCAGGTTAGTCCGGGAGTTGTCCTACAATGAGCAGTTCTTC. Translating it yields CASRLVRELSYNEQFF.

With respect to this clone: One end of the junction does not line up with germline, which may come from a read error. Other DNA sequences of this sample code for an identical CDR3. Here the CDR3 DNA reads TGTGCCAGCAGCCAAACAGTTAATGAAAAACTGTTTTTT. This codes for CASSQTVNEKLFF. This chain connects TRBV4-1 to TRBJ1-4; D unclear. The CDR3 totals 13 residues. Per the germline V gene, CDR1 is MGHRA and CDR2 is YSYEKL.

CDR3 sequence: CASSVDRGFNYGYTF. The CDR3 nucleotides are TGTGCCAGCAGTGTGGACAGGGGATTTAACTATGGCTACACCTTC. The chain joins TRBV6-1 to TRBJ1-2; 9 bases map to TRBD1. The junction had 4 bases not matched to a gene; V was cut back by 4 bases and J by 1 base. The CDR3 has 15 residues. Germline CDR1 and CDR2: MNHNS and SASEGT.

The chain combines TRBV27 with TRBJ2-2; D is perhaps TRBD2 (6 bases). CDR1 is MNHEY, CDR2 SMNVEV, per germline (reference sequence). The CDR3 totals 12 residues. V was pared by 8 bases and J by 4 bases, with 8 bases between. DNA of the CDR3: TGTGCCAGCCGGCGGGGCACCGGGGAGCTGTTTTTT. Amino acids: CASRRGTGELFF.

The chain employs TRBV7-9 and TRBJ1-1; D is unclear. Trimming removed 0 bases from V and 4 bases from J, with 12 bases in between. The CDR3 sequence is 15 residues long. Germline V CDR1 and CDR2: SEHNR, FQNEAQ (reference sequence). The CDR3: CASSLARAGSTEAFF. The CDR3 DNA follows: TGTGCCAGCAGCTTAGCGCGAGCGGGGAGCACTGAAGCTTTCTTT.

The chain recombines TRBV4-2 with TRBJ2-6; 15 nucleotides match TRBD2. Germline CDR1 is LGHNA and CDR2 is YNFKEQ. CDR3 length: 18 amino acids. J lost 4 bases, V lost 2 bases, and 3 bases had no gene match. The CDR3 protein is CASSQPGLAGGGANVLTF. The DNA for the CDR3 is TGTGCCAGCAGCCAACCGGGACTAGCGGGGGGAGGGGCCAACGTCCTGACTTTC.

This clone was seen just once. This chain connects TRBV6-1 to TRBJ2-2; possible D gene TRBD2, 5 bases. Germline-derived CDR1 and CDR2 are MNHNS and SASEGT. V lost 6 bases, J lost 0 bases, and 11 bases lay in between. There are 15 residues in the CDR3. The CDR3 spells CASSPFSANTGELFF. CDR3 nucleotide sequence: TGTGCCAGCAGCCCTTTTAGCGCGAACACCGGGGAGCTGTTTTTT.

The V and J genes are TRBV20-1 and TRBJ2-7; D remains unclear. Looked up from germline, CDR1 is DFQATT and CDR2 is SNEGSKA (reference sequence). CDR3 size: 11 residues. Trimming shortened V by 6 bases and J by 6 bases, and 12 bases separated the two germline ends. The CDR3 DNA reads as TGCAGTGCCCCACTACTACGCGAGCAGTACTTC. This sequence encodes CSAPLLREQYF.

This clone was counted between two and nine times. V usage is TRBV27 and J usage is TRBJ2-3, with 10 bases aligning to TRBD2. V lost 8 bases to trimming and J lost 1 base; unmatched junction nucleotides: 3. Germline V gene lookup returns CDR1 MNHEY and CDR2 SMNVEV (reference sequence). The CDR3 contains 14 residues. The CDR3 here is CASWLAGGTDTQYF. The CDR3 DNA sequence: TGTGCCAGCTGGCTAGCGGGAGGCACAGATACGCAGTATTTT.

The chain joins TRBV5-4 to TRBJ2-5; TRBD2 matches 13 bases. Germline V gives CDR1 SGHNT, CDR2 YYREEE (reference sequence). Trimming cost V 6 bases and J 5 bases; bases outside gene matches: 10. CDR3 length equals 16 residues. CDR3 nucleotides: TGTGCCAGCACCCATACTAGCGGGAGGGCGTTGGAGACCCAGTACTTC. Amino acid sequence: CASTHTSGRALETQYF.

The chain is built from TRBV7-6 and TRBJ2-2; possibly TRBD1 for D (5 bases). Germline assignment: CDR1 SGHVS and CDR2 FNYEAQ. The CDR3 length is 14 residues. V lost 5 bases and J lost 4, with 11 bases in between. CDR3 DNA sequence: TGTGCCAGCAGCCGCAGGCAGGGCACCGGGGAGCTGTTTTTT. Its protein product is CASSRRQGTGELFF.

This clone was seen just once. The chain is built from TRBV6-5 and TRBJ1-5; 8 positions agree with TRBD1. CDR1 is MNHEY and CDR2 is SVGAGI in the germline V gene. Unmatched junction bases numbered 9, after V lost 7 bases and J lost 7 bases. This CDR3 contains 14 residues. The CDR3 DNA is TGTGCCAGCACTCCCAGCCAGGGGGCCCAGCCCCAGCATTTT. Its translation is CASTPSQGAQPQHF.

The chain uses TRBV14 and TRBJ2-5; D gene ambiguous. V lost 0 bases and J 0 bases, leaving 8 bases between the germline ends. Looked up from germline, CDR1 is SGHDN and CDR2 is FVKESK. The CDR3 consists of 15 residues. The CDR3 here is CASSQDGAYQETQYF. The CDR3 nucleotides read TGTGCCAGCAGCCAAGATGGTGCGTACCAAGAGACCCAGTACTTC. Based on the CDR3 plus reference TRBV14 and TRBJ2-5, the full variable domain is EAGVTQFPSHSVIEKGQTVTLRCDPISGHDNLYWYRRVMGKEIKFLLHFVKESKQDESGMPNNRFLAERTGGTYSTLKVQPAELEDSGVYFCASSQDGAYQETQYFGPGTRLLVL.

The J gene is TRBJ2-7, the V gene TRBV6-6; TRBD2 matches 11 bases. The CDR3 is 14 amino acids. Germline trimming cut 8 bases from V and 0 bases from J; bases unmatched to any gene: 3. Germline CDR1 MNHNY, CDR2 SVGAGI (reference sequence). The CDR3 DNA sequence: TGTGCCAGCCGGGGACTAGCGGACTCCTACGAGCAGTACTTC. Amino acid sequence: CASRGLADSYEQYF.

CDR3 sequence (DNA): TGTGCCACCAGCCTCTCACGACAGCAGAACTATGGCTACACCTTC. It codes for CATSLSRQQNYGYTF. V and J are TRBV15 and TRBJ1-2, with a tentative D call TRBD1 (5 bases). The germline V gene encodes CDR1 LNHNV and CDR2 YYDKDF (reference sequence). The CDR3 consists of 15 residues. Trimming pared 5 bases from V and 2 bases from J, leaving 15 bases between.

The rearrangement joins TRBV7-2 to TRBJ2-7; D possibly corresponds to TRBD1 (5 bases). Germline CDR1 and CDR2: SGHTA and FQGNSA. The V and J ends lost 3 bases and 3 bases respectively, with 12 bases between them. The CDR3 is 14 amino acids. CDR3 nucleotide sequence: TGTGCCAGCAGCTTCCCAAGGCAGGGCTACGAGCAGTACTTC. Its protein product is CASSFPRQGYEQYF.

This clone is judged medium-sized. The rearrangement links TRBV28 to TRBJ2-1; TRBD1 matches at 8 bases. V shed 5 bases, J shed 6 bases, and the junction held 6 bases outside the gene matches. CDR1 and CDR2 from the germline V gene are MDHEN and SYDVKM. CDR3 length: 14 amino acids. The CDR3 DNA reads as TGTGCCAGCAGTCCCGACAGGGGCTCCAATGAGCAGTTCTTC. Translated: CASSPDRGSNEQFF. The whole variable domain, filled in from reference TRBV28 and TRBJ2-1, reads DVKVTQSSRYLVKRTGEKVFLECVQDMDHENMFWYRQDPGLGLRLIYFSYDVKMKEKGDIPEGYSVSREKKERFSLILESASTNQTSMYLCASSPDRGSNEQFFGPGTRLTVL.

The table lists this clone with a count of one. The J gene is TRBJ1-1, the V gene TRBV28; possibly TRBD1 for D (6 bases). The CDR3 sequence is 12 residues long. The V and J ends lost 4 bases and 11 bases respectively, with 14 bases between them. The germline V gene has CDR1 MDHEN and CDR2 SYDVKM. In DNA form, the CDR3 reads TGTGCCAGCAGTTCAACAGGGTTTTCGGCTTTCTTT. This codes for CASSSTGFSAFF.

This clone was counted once. The CDR3 spells CAWSMAGTTGCTF. Here the CDR3 DNA reads TGTGCCTGGAGTATGGCCGGGACAACTGGATGCACCTTC. The chain couples TRBV30 to TRBJ1-2, with D possibly matching TRBD1 (6 bases). V was cut by 2 bases and J by 13 bases, with 20 bases left in between. Germline CDR1 reads GTSNPN; CDR2 reads SVGIG (reference sequence). The CDR3 contains 13 residues.